This note documents a single T cell receptor (beta chain) sequence. Per the original data handling: Counts of nucleated cells, estimated from reference gene primer amplification, were obtained. Method: immunoSEQ multiplex PCR; TCRdb's copy keeps in-frame clones and lacks some. The V and J calls and the clone size are those of that table, but D and trimming were determined from the DNA. The data contain about 410,000 clones, roughly 89% of them singletons. The sample belongs to a study of blood T cell repertoires in COVID-19. Overall study context: Acute-phase and convalescent COVID-19 samples originated in the United States, Italy and Spain.

This CDR3 region has 15 residues. Germline V gene lookup returns CDR1 SGHKS and CDR2 YYEKEE (reference sequence). Trimming took off 0 bases at V and 3 bases at J, with 10 bases between the two ends. Sequencing was performed on peripheral blood. The chain couples TRBV5-5 to TRBJ1-3, with a tentative D call TRBD1 (6 bases). The sequence was obtained from a woman under 40 with active or convalescent COVID-19. CDR3 in DNA: TGTGCCAGCAGCTTGGGGCAGGGGAATGGAAACACCATATATTTT. Protein product: CASSLGQGNGNTIYF.